A single sample is the source of the 12 T cell receptor beta chains below, sequenced in a study of CD8+CD57+ T cells in acquired aplastic anemia. Researchers used genomic DNA as the template to profile TCR beta VDJ and CDR3. TCRdb analysed the reads with MiXCR anew, one entry per CDR3 protein. The data show approximately 180,000 distinct CDR3 sequences, 48% seen once. All sequencing subjects had displayed CD8+CD57+ cell expansion on flow cytometry. Sequences were obtained from sorted CD4+, CD8+, or CD8+CD57+ T cells (not recorded which) from PBMCs. These receptors all come from a human donor with aplastic anemia.

To note about this clonotype: In this CDR3 the conserved last residue, phenylalanine or tryptophan, is missing, so a read error is likely. Because the CDR3's place on the DNA is in doubt, the DNA is left out and the CDR3 is given as listed by TCRdb. The chain joins TRBV7-2 to TRBJ2-2; the listed D gene, TRBD1, was not tested against the DNA. The CDR3 contains 14 residues when both ends are counted. The germline V gene encodes CDR1 SGHTA and CDR2 FQGNSA. This CDR3 reads CASSGQANTGELVS.

This chain uses TRBV20-1 with TRBJ1-5; TRBD1 is a possible D gene (6 bases). Germline V CDR1 and CDR2: DFQATT, SNEGSKA (reference sequence). The CDR3 is 14 amino acids. The V gene lost 6 bases and the J gene lost 0 bases, with 12 bases spanning the gap. The CDR3 DNA reads TGCAGTGCAAACAGGGCAGATAGCAATCAGCCCCAGCATTTT. This codes for CSANRADSNQPQHF.

This clonotype was counted only a few times. The chain links TRBV10-3 to TRBJ2-7, with a tentative D call TRBD2 (5 bases). Between the trimmed V and J ends, which lost 0 bases and 2 bases, there was a span of 17 bases. CDR3 length: 17 residues. Germline CDR1 ENHRY, CDR2 SYGVKD. As DNA, the CDR3 is TGTGCCATCAGTGAGTCGACCGCGCGGGCCCCTACCTACGAGCAGTACTTC. Amino acids: CAISESTARAPTYEQYF.

In this sample, this clonotype turned up many times. The CDR3 is CASSWDSNQPQHF. For the CDR3, the DNA is TGTGCCAGCAGTTGGGACAGTAATCAGCCCCAGCATTTT. This chain joins TRBV12-3 or TRBV12-4 and TRBJ1-5; 7 bases line up with TRBD1. The CDR3 length is 13 residues. V lost 4 bases, J lost 4 bases, and 1 base stayed unmatched.

The chain is built from TRBV10-3 and TRBJ1-5; a possible D gene is TRBD1 (5 bases). There are 14 residues in the CDR3. Germline assignment: CDR1 ENHRY and CDR2 SYGVKD. Trimming stripped 5 bases from V and 3 bases from J, with 11 bases between. The CDR3 nucleotides read TGTGCCATCAGTCCAGACAGCCTCAATCAGCCCCAGCATTTT. It is translated as CAISPDSLNQPQHF.

The chain has TRBV9 and TRBJ2-6, with a possible D match to TRBD2 (6 bases). The CDR3 loop spans 19 amino acids. Germline assignment: CDR1 SGDLS and CDR2 YYNGEE. Trimming removed 2 bases at V and 4 bases at J, with 22 bases between. The CDR3 protein is CASSVATGTLNTGANVLTF. For the CDR3, the DNA is TGTGCCAGCAGCGTCGCAACCGGGACTTTGAACACCGGGGCCAACGTCCTGACTTTC.

The chain recombines TRBV29-1 with TRBJ2-7; a weak D match, TRBD2 (6 bases). The germline V gene has CDR1 SQVTM and CDR2 ANQGSEA. CDR3 length: 13 residues. Trimming left V 4 bases short and J 7 bases short, with 17 bases between. CDR3 sequence (DNA): TGCAGCGTTGGCGGGACGCCCTCGGGAGAGCAGTACTTC. Translated: CSVGGTPSGEQYF.

Ten or more counts support this clonotype. The chain recombines TRBV10-3 with TRBJ2-5; 8 bases are shared with TRBD1. Germline-derived CDR1 and CDR2 are ENHRY and SYGVKD. The CDR3 consists of 16 residues. Trimming cost V 0 bases and J 5 bases; bases outside gene matches: 8. The CDR3 here is CAISESRQGPGETQYF. The DNA of the CDR3 is TGTGCCATCAGTGAGTCCCGACAGGGGCCAGGGGAGACCCAGTACTTC.

The V and J genes are TRBV20-1 and TRBJ2-7; a weak D match, TRBD1 (5 bases). The CDR3 consists of 14 residues. Germline values: CDR1 DFQATT, CDR2 SNEGSKA (reference sequence). Trimming removed 6 bases at V and 5 bases at J, with 20 bases between. The CDR3, as DNA: TGCAGTGCCAGGGCTTTCGTTTCGGAACACGAGCAGTACTTC. It yields the protein CSARAFVSEHEQYF.

V gene TRBV11-1 combines with J gene TRBJ1-6; a weak D match, TRBD1 (5 bases). V was trimmed by 4 bases and J by 3 bases, leaving 19 bases between them. The CDR3 extends over 18 amino acids. CDR1 and CDR2 (germline): SGHAT, FQDESV (reference sequence). The CDR3 region has the DNA TGTGCCAGCAGCTCCTTCCGGGGGGGATCCGTCTATAATTCACCCCTCCACTTT. It yields the protein CASSSFRGGSVYNSPLHF.

The chain combines TRBV5-1 with TRBJ2-3, with D maybe TRBD2 (6 bases). The germline V gene has CDR1 SGHRS and CDR2 YFSETQ. The V gene lost 2 bases and the J gene lost 6 bases, with 10 bases spanning the gap. The length of the CDR3 is 13 residues. The CDR3 region is CASSFLSGDTQYF. The CDR3 DNA reads as TGCGCCAGCAGCTTCCTGAGCGGGGATACGCAGTATTTT.

V gene TRBV19 combines with J gene TRBJ1-5; D remains unclear. Trimming left V 10 bases short and J 1 base short, with 17 bases between. Germline loops: CDR1 LNHDA, CDR2 SQIVND (reference sequence). The CDR3 spans 15 residues. The CDR3 loop reads CATKNGVSSNQPQHF. The DNA for the CDR3 is TGTGCCACTAAGAACGGGGTTTCGAGCAATCAGCCCCAGCATTTT.